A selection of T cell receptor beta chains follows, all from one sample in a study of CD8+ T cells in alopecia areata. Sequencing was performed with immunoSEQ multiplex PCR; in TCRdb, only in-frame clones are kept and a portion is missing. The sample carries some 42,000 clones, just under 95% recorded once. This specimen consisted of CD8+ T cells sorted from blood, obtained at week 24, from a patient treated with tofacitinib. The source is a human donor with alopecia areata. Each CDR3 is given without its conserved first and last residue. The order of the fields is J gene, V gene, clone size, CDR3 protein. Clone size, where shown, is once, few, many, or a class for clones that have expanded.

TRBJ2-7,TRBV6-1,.,ASSIGARLYEQY
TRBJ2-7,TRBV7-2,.,ASSAPLYEQY
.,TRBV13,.,ASSPWDNEQY
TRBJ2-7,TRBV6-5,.,ASSSQTGSSYEQY
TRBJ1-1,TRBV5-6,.,ASSFGGNTEAF
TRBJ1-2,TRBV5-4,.,ASSLTQANYGYT
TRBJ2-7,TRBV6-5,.,ASSYSGRYEQY
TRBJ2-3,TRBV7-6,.,ASRPSGGAADTQY
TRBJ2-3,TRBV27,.,ASSRTGVDTQY
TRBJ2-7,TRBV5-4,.,ASSAGSIYEQY
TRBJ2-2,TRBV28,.,ASSPTGENTGELF
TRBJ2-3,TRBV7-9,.,ASSSWAERQGATDTQY
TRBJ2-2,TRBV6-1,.,ASGDPGYTGELF
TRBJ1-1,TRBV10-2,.,ASSDTAGSTEAF
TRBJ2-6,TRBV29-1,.,SVEASSGGSGANVLA
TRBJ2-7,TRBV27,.,ASSPPGQGDEQY
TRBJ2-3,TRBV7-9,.,ASSLYRAESTDTQY
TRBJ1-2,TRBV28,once,ASSFRDRGPGGGYT
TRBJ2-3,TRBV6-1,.,ASSEGTSGADTQY
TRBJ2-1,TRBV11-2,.,ASGRRGSAKDEQF
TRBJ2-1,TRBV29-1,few,SVETLRYNEQF
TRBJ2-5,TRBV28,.,ASSLRGETQY